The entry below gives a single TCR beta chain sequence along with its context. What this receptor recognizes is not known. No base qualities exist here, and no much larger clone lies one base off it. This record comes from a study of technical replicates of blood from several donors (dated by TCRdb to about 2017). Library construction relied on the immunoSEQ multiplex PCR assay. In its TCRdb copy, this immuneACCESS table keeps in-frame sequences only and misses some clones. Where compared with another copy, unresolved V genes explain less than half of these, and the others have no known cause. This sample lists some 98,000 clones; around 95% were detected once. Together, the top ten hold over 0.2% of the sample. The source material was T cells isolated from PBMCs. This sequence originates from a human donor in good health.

The CDR3 amino acid sequence is: CASSPRTGTASNQPQHF. The nucleotide sequence reads as follows: TGTGCCAGCAGTCCCCGAACCGGGACAGCGTCTAATCAGCCCCAGCATTTT. The rearrangement combines TRBV27 with TRBJ1-5; 7 bases in the junction line up with TRBD1. CDR1 and CDR2 were assigned from the germline V gene (reference sequence) as MNHEY and SMNVEV. The CDR3 goes from the cysteine to the phenylalanine over 17 residues. Kept here is only the CDR3 DNA, which spans 51 bases and is read in frame from base 1. The germline V and J ends show losses of 5 bases and 4 bases respectively, and no gene match explains 14 bases of the junction.